These 19 T cell receptor beta chains were sequenced from one sample in a study of T cell responses to AZD1222 COVID-19 vaccine. Measured with immunoSEQ multiplex PCR; TCRdb has only the in-frame clones, and not every one. The sample has over 100,000 clones, more than 65% seen once. The sequencing used peripheral blood, collected on day 0 of AZD1222 vaccination. These receptors were taken from an adult in good health.

About this clone: The same CDR3 also results from other DNA sequences found in this sample. The CDR3: CASSLGGYEQYF. CDR3 in DNA: TGCGCCAGCAGCTTGGGAGGGTACGAGCAGTACTTC. This sequence joins TRBV5-1 and TRBJ2-7; TRBD2 is a possible D gene (5 bases). CDR3 length equals 12 residues. Trimming pared 0 bases from V and 4 bases from J, leaving 5 bases between. CDR1 is SGHRS and CDR2 is YFSETQ in the germline V gene.

The rearrangement uses TRBV4-2 and TRBJ2-5; the D gene is possibly TRBD1 (6 bases). The ends were cut back, 4 bases at V and 1 base at J, with 7 bases in the middle. This CDR3 is built from 13 residues. Germline V gene data show CDR1 as LGHNA and CDR2 as YNFKEQ. CDR3 in DNA: TGTGCCAGCAGCCGGGGGCCCCAAGAGACCCAGTACTTC. It codes for CASSRGPQETQYF.

This clone was detected a few times. The V gene is TRBV3-1 (or the pseudogene TRBV3-2), the J gene TRBJ2-3; D assignment may be TRBD1 or TRBD2 (5 bases each). The CDR3 has 15 residues. V was pared by 1 base and J by 3 bases, with 11 bases between. Per the germline V gene, CDR1 is LGHDT and CDR2 is YNNKEL (reference sequence). The CDR3, as DNA: TGTGCCAGCAGCCAAGGGCGGTGGGGGACAGATACGCAGTATTTT. This gives the protein CASSQGRWGTDTQYF.

CDR3 protein: CAISSGTGSVLHGYTF. The CDR3 nucleotides are TGTGCCATCAGTTCCGGGACAGGGAGTGTACTTCATGGCTACACCTTC. The chain is built from TRBV10-3 and TRBJ1-2, with 9 bases identical to TRBD1. Trimming took 5 bases from V and 6 from J; bases not matched to a gene: 13. Germline V gene sequence: CDR1 ENHRY, CDR2 SYGVKD. The length of the CDR3 is 16 residues.

This clone was detected a few times. The chain links TRBV19 to TRBJ2-7; D unclear. CDR3 length equals 13 residues. Germline-derived CDR1 and CDR2 are LNHDA and SQIVND (reference sequence). Trimming left V 5 bases short and J 3 bases short, with 11 bases between. The CDR3 nucleotides read TGTGCCAGTAGTTGGGATACCAACTACGAGCAGTACTTC. Residues: CASSWDTNYEQYF. The variable domain in full, completed from reference TRBV19 and TRBJ2-7, reads DGGITQSPKYLFRKEGQNVTLSCEQNLNHDAMYWYRQDPGQGLRLIYYSQIVNDFQKGDIAEGYSVSREKKESFPLTVTSAQKNPTAFYLCASSWDTNYEQYFGPGTRLTVT.

The rearrangement links TRBV5-1 to TRBJ2-1; 9 nucleotides align to TRBD1. The J segment lost 10 bases and the V segment lost 0 bases, leaving 8 bases of the junction unmatched. The CDR3 sequence is 15 residues long. Per the germline V gene, CDR1 is SGHRS and CDR2 is YFSETQ. In nucleotides, the CDR3 is TGCGCCAGCAGCTTGGACATACAGGGGGCTGGGGAGCAGTTCTTC. It is translated as CASSLDIQGAGEQFF.

The genes are TRBV15 and TRBJ1-5; 10 bases are shared with TRBD1. This CDR3 has 14 amino acids. The germline CDR1 and CDR2 sequences are LNHNV and YYDKDF (reference sequence). J was trimmed by 6 bases and V by 3 bases; bases with no gene match: 2. The CDR3 nucleotides read TGTGCCACCAGCAGGGGACAGGGGTTTCAGCCCCAGCATTTT. It is translated as CATSRGQGFQPQHF.

This chain joins TRBV28 and TRBJ2-7; D not certain. CDR3 size: 12 residues. CDR1 is MDHEN and CDR2 is SYDVKM in the germline V gene. V lost 3 bases and J 7 bases, leaving 10 bases between the germline ends. The CDR3 nucleotides are TGTGCCAGCAGTTTTGTGGTTTGGGAGCAGTACTTC. Translated: CASSFVVWEQYF.

V gene TRBV6-5 combines with J gene TRBJ2-1, with 8 bases fitting TRBD1. Germline trimming cut 9 bases from V and 4 bases from J; bases unmatched to any gene: 8. CDR3 length: 14 residues. CDR1 is MNHEY and CDR2 is SVGAGI in the germline V gene. CDR3 nucleotides: TGTGCCAGGGAAGCAGGGGGCGCATACAATGAGCAGTTCTTC. Translation gives CAREAGGAYNEQFF.

This chain connects TRBV29-1 to TRBJ2-2; 9 bases are a match to TRBD2. Trimming took 6 bases from V and 3 from J; bases not matched to a gene: 5. This CDR3 is built from 14 residues. Germline assignment: CDR1 SQVTM and CDR2 ANQGSEA. The CDR3 reads CSVSTSGHTGELFF. CDR3 bases: TGCAGCGTGTCGACTAGCGGTCACACCGGGGAGCTGTTTTTT.

The CDR3: CASSSQEWETQYF. CDR3 DNA sequence: TGTGCCAGCAGCTCGCAGGAGTGGGAGACCCAGTACTTC. The chain joins TRBV7-3 to TRBJ2-5, with D uncertain. Germline values: CDR1 SGHTA, CDR2 FQGTGA. Trimming removed 4 bases from V and 5 bases from J, with 11 bases in between. This CDR3 comprises 13 residues.

The table lists this clone with a few counts. The chain joins TRBV7-2 to TRBJ2-2; D is unresolved. From germline, CDR1 is SGHTA and CDR2 FQGNSA. V shed 2 bases and J shed 9 bases, with 10 bases lying between them. There are 13 residues in the CDR3. Here the CDR3 DNA reads TGTGCCAGCAGCTTAAATCTATTCAGGGAGCTGTTTTTT. Its protein product is CASSLNLFRELFF.

The chain recombines TRBV10-3 with TRBJ1-5; TRBD1 agrees at 7 bases. V was pared by 4 bases and J by 6 bases, with 6 bases of the junction left unmatched. This CDR3 is built from 14 residues. Germline V gives CDR1 ENHRY, CDR2 SYGVKD. The CDR3 is CAISGQGGGQPQHF. The CDR3 DNA follows: TGTGCCATCAGTGGGCAGGGGGGCGGTCAGCCCCAGCATTTT.

V is TRBV11-1 and J is TRBJ1-5; D ambiguous. Germline lookup yields CDR1 SGHAT and CDR2 FQDESV (reference sequence). There are 11 residues in the CDR3. V was pared by 9 bases and J by 6 bases, with 9 bases between. The CDR3 protein is CARSLGQPQHF. The CDR3 bases are TGTGCCAGAAGTCTAGGTCAGCCCCAGCATTTT.

The chain links TRBV5-6 to TRBJ1-1; no firm D call. The length of the CDR3 is 14 residues. The ends were cut back, 4 bases at V and 5 bases at J, with 15 bases in the middle. Germline values: CDR1 SGHDT, CDR2 YYEEEE. The CDR3 DNA reads as TGTGCCAGCAGCCTCCTGGGTCGGGAAACTGAAGCTTTCTTT. Translating it yields CASSLLGRETEAFF.

In its sample, this clone was seen a few times. The chain combines TRBV7-2 with TRBJ2-3; D gene unclear. Germline CDR1 reads SGHTA; CDR2 reads FQGNSA. The CDR3 extends over 12 amino acids. Trimming left V 0 bases short and J 6 bases short, with 4 bases between. The CDR3 DNA reads TGTGCCAGCAGCTTAGCGCGGGATACGCAGTATTTT. It is translated as CASSLARDTQYF.

This clone showed up just a few times. The genes are TRBV5-4 and TRBJ2-7; 9 positions agree with TRBD1. Germline assignment: CDR1 SGHNT and CDR2 YYREEE (reference sequence). V was clipped by 9 bases and J by 3 bases; unmatched bases: 13. The CDR3 consists of 15 residues. CDR3 amino acids: CAIHNGGTGHYEQYF. The DNA for the CDR3 is TGTGCCATCCACAACGGCGGGACAGGGCACTACGAGCAGTACTTC.

The genes are TRBV11-1 and TRBJ2-1, with D possibly matching TRBD1 (5 bases). Germline CDR1 SGHAT, CDR2 FQDESV (reference sequence). Trimming left V 2 bases short and J 4 bases short, with 9 bases between. This CDR3 has 14 residues. The CDR3 reads CASSLRGGYNEQFF. CDR3 DNA: TGTGCCAGCAGCTTAAGGGGCGGTTACAATGAGCAGTTCTTC.

This chain links TRBV2 with TRBJ2-7, with 8 positions matching TRBD1. V trimming: 7 bases; J trimming: 0 bases; junction bases outside the gene matches: 5. Per the germline V gene, CDR1 is SNHLY and CDR2 is FYNNEI. The CDR3 loop spans 14 amino acids. The CDR3 spells CASNRDRNSYEQYF. CDR3 nucleotides: TGTGCCAGCAACCGGGACAGGAACTCCTACGAGCAGTACTTC. The whole variable domain, filled in from reference TRBV2 and TRBJ2-7, reads EPEVTQTPSHQVTQMGQEVILRCVPISNHLYFYWYRQILGQKVEFLVSFYNNEISEKSEIFDDQFSVERPDGSNFTLKIRSTKLEDSAMYFCASNRDRNSYEQYFGPGTRLTVT.